This passage covers 31 T cell receptor beta chains from one sample sequenced in a study of blood T cell repertoires in COVID-19. The table came from immunoSEQ multiplex PCR; TCRdb's copy has only in-frame clones and leaves some out. The sample has under 300,000 clones, roughly 87% seen once; the top ten hold about 6%. Sequencing was performed on PBMCs or T cells enriched from blood (not recorded which). The receptors were gathered from a woman aged 25 to 39 with acute COVID-19.

This sequence joins TRBV2 and TRBJ1-2; 10 bases are a match to TRBD1. J lost 4 bases, V lost 4 bases, and 6 bases had no gene match. Germline V gene lookup returns CDR1 SNHLY and CDR2 FYNNEI. The CDR3 sequence is 15 residues long. The CDR3 bases are TGTGCCAGCAGTGCAGGACAGGGGGTTGGCTATGGCTACACCTTC. Protein sequence: CASSAGQGVGYGYTF.

This chain uses TRBV7-6 with TRBJ2-3; TRBD2 matches at 13 bases. CDR3 length: 16 residues. Trimming cost V 5 bases and J 3 bases; bases outside gene matches: 5. CDR1 SGHVS and CDR2 FNYEAQ come from the germline V gene. This CDR3 is CASSVLAGGPTDTQYF. CDR3 DNA: TGTGCCAGCAGCGTACTAGCGGGGGGGCCAACAGATACGCAGTATTTT.

J is TRBJ2-3 and V is TRBV5-1; D is perhaps TRBD2 (7 bases). CDR1 is SGHRS and CDR2 is YFSETQ in the germline V gene. The CDR3 loop spans 15 amino acids. V was pared by 1 base and J by 6 bases, with 15 bases between. The CDR3 region has the DNA TGCGCCAGCAGCTTGAGTAGTGGGGGGGCCGATACGCAGTATTTT. Amino acid sequence: CASSLSSGGADTQYF. Full variable domain (missing parts from reference TRBV5-1 and TRBJ2-3): KAGVTQTPRYLIKTRGQQVTLSCSPISGHRSVSWYQQTPGQGLQFLFEYFSETQRNKGNFPGRFSGRQFSNSRSEMNVSTLELGDSALYLCASSLSSGGADTQYFGPGTRLTVL.

The rearrangement uses TRBV7-3 and TRBJ2-2, with 7 bases matching TRBD1. The ends lost 6 bases at V and 4 bases at J; junction bases unmatched: 5. Per germline, CDR1 SGHTA and CDR2 FQGTGA. This CDR3 contains 14 residues. The CDR3 here is CASRVQGITGELFF. The CDR3 coding sequence is TGTGCCAGCAGGGTACAGGGGATCACCGGGGAGCTGTTTTTT.

As DNA, the CDR3 is TGTGCCAGTAGTACATGGACAGGGGAAGAGACCCAGTACTTC. This sequence encodes CASSTWTGEETQYF. The chain is built from TRBV19 and TRBJ2-5; 9 nucleotides align to TRBD1. Germline V lookup: CDR1 LNHDA, CDR2 SQIVND (reference sequence). V was clipped by 4 bases and J by 3 bases; unmatched bases: 3. The CDR3 is made up of 14 amino acids.

The CDR3 spells CASSIMAGANTEAFF. The CDR3 bases are TGTGCCAGTAGTATAATGGCAGGGGCGAACACTGAAGCTTTCTTT. The rearrangement joins TRBV19 to TRBJ1-1, with D possibly TRBD1 on 6 matching bases. The CDR3 length is 15 residues. Trimming stripped 2 bases from V and 1 base from J, with 11 bases between. CDR1 is LNHDA, CDR2 SQIVND, per germline (reference sequence).

This chain links TRBV30 with TRBJ2-7, with 7 bases matching TRBD1. The CDR3 has 14 amino acids. Germline V gene lookup returns CDR1 GTSNPN and CDR2 SVGIG (reference sequence). Trimming at V came to 2 bases and at J to 2 bases, leaving 6 bases not matched to a gene. CDR3 amino acids: CAWSRDSITYEQYF. The CDR3 DNA follows: TGTGCCTGGAGTAGGGACAGCATTACCTACGAGCAGTACTTC. Using reference TRBV30 and TRBJ2-7 for the parts outside the CDR3, the full variable domain is SQTIHQWPATLVQPVGSPLSLECTVEGTSNPNLYWYRQAAGRGLQLLFYSVGIGQISSEVPQNLSASRPQDRQFILSSKKLLLSDSGFYLCAWSRDSITYEQYFGPGTRLTVT.

The chain employs TRBV10-2 and TRBJ2-5; 7 bases are shared with TRBD2. The CDR3 contains 15 residues. Germline assignment: CDR1 WSHSY and CDR2 SAAADI. Trimming removed 7 bases from V and 4 bases from J; junction bases left unmatched: 12. CDR3 region: CASTAGVSGLETQYF. In DNA, the CDR3 is TGCGCCAGCACTGCGGGGGTTAGTGGATTAGAGACCCAGTACTTC.

The V and J genes are TRBV15 and TRBJ2-3; D gene uncertain. This CDR3 spans 15 amino acids. The V end was cut by 4 bases, the J end by 1 base, with 12 bases between. Germline CDR1 reads LNHNV; CDR2 reads YYDKDF (reference sequence). CDR3 coding DNA: TGTGCCACCAGCAAAGTCAACAGACGCACAGATACGCAGTATTTT. Translating gives CATSKVNRRTDTQYF.

The chain has TRBV10-3 and TRBJ2-5; 9 bases map to TRBD1. This CDR3 is 16 amino acids long. Germline-derived CDR1 and CDR2 are ENHRY and SYGVKD. With 2 bases clipped from V and 2 bases from J, the junction kept 6 bases outside the gene matches. CDR3 sequence: CAISEAATGGQETQYF. Written as DNA, the CDR3 is TGTGCCATCAGTGAGGCTGCGACAGGGGGGCAAGAGACCCAGTACTTC.

The rearrangement links TRBV7-9 to TRBJ2-7; 8 positions match TRBD1. CDR1 is SEHNR, CDR2 FQNEAQ, per germline (reference sequence). V dropped 3 bases and J dropped 0; count of bases not matched to a gene: 7. This CDR3 is built from 16 residues. In DNA form, the CDR3 reads TGTGCCAGCAGCTTTTGGACAGGGACTGTCTCCTACGAGCAGTACTTC. It codes for CASSFWTGTVSYEQYF.

The chain has TRBV29-1 and TRBJ2-3; TRBD2 might be the D (6 bases). Germline V CDR1 and CDR2: SQVTM, ANQGSEA. V was shortened by 0 bases and J by 5 bases, with 18 bases between the two germline ends. CDR3 length: 16 amino acids. The CDR3 protein is CSVEDFGEAGGDTQYF. CDR3 in DNA: TGCAGCGTTGAAGATTTCGGGGAGGCTGGTGGAGATACGCAGTATTTT.

This chain joins TRBV6-5 and TRBJ2-4; D is perhaps TRBD1 (7 bases). CDR3 length equals 14 residues. Germline values: CDR1 MNHEY, CDR2 SVGAGI. Trimming removed 2 bases from V and 9 bases from J, with 14 bases in between. The CDR3 DNA reads as TGTGCCAGCAGTTACCGGAACAGGGGAGGCATTCAGTACTTC. Its protein is CASSYRNRGGIQYF.

This clone was picked up a small number of times. V is TRBV7-9 and J is TRBJ2-7; 7 bases match TRBD1. Germline loops: CDR1 SEHNR, CDR2 FQNEAQ (reference sequence). The CDR3 contains 14 residues. V shed 5 bases and J 1 base; nucleotides not matched to a gene: 5. CDR3 sequence (DNA): TGTGCCAGCAGCGGGACAGACAGTTCCTACGAGCAGTACTTC. Translation gives CASSGTDSSYEQYF. The full variable domain, completed using reference TRBV7-9 and TRBJ2-7, is DTGVSQNPRHKITKRGQNVTFRCDPISEHNRLYWYRQTLGQGPEFLTYFQNEAQLEKSRLLSDRFSAERPKGSFSTLEIQRTEQGDSAMYLCASSGTDSSYEQYFGPGTRLTVT.

This chain joins TRBV12-3 or TRBV12-4 and TRBJ1-5; the match to TRBD1 covers 7 bases. V lost 5 bases, J lost 2 bases, and 0 bases stayed unmatched. The CDR3 covers 13 residues. CDR3 loop: CASSDRGNQPQHF. Written as DNA, the CDR3 is TGTGCCAGCAGTGACAGGGGCAATCAGCCCCAGCATTTT.

This clone was observed a single time. This chain connects TRBV5-5 to TRBJ1-3; TRBD1 aligns across 7 bases. V lost 0 bases and J lost 4; bases outside the gene matches: 10. CDR1 and CDR2 from the germline V gene are SGHKS and YYEKEE (reference sequence). CDR3 length: 17 residues. The chain's CDR3 is CASSLALTGQRGNTIYF. CDR3 nucleotide sequence: TGTGCCAGCAGCTTGGCACTCACGGGACAGAGGGGAAACACCATATATTTT.

The rearrangement links TRBV2 to TRBJ1-1, with 7 bases aligning to TRBD1. Looked up from germline, CDR1 is SNHLY and CDR2 is FYNNEI. CDR3 length: 16 residues. Trimming took 5 bases from V and 4 from J; bases not matched to a gene: 13. CDR3 amino acids: CASSSGTDGLRTEAFF. The CDR3, as DNA: TGTGCCAGCAGTTCAGGGACAGACGGGCTTCGCACTGAAGCTTTCTTT.

The CDR3 spells CASSPPTSPGELFF. In DNA form, the CDR3 reads TGTGCCAGCTCACCGCCCACTTCCCCCGGGGAGCTGTTTTTT. This sequence joins TRBV18 and TRBJ2-2; D ambiguous. The CDR3 is 14 residues long. Trimming pared 3 bases from V and 6 bases from J, leaving 11 bases between. CDR1 is KGHSH, CDR2 LQKENI, per germline.

The genes are TRBV5-1 and TRBJ1-4, with D perhaps TRBD1 (6 bases). The CDR3 is made up of 15 amino acids. Germline V CDR1 and CDR2: SGHRS, YFSETQ. V was shortened by 3 bases and J by 7 bases, with 16 bases between the two germline ends. The CDR3: CASSYFEPRGEKLFF. Here the CDR3 DNA reads TGCGCCAGCAGCTACTTTGAACCCAGGGGTGAAAAACTGTTTTTT.

This chain connects TRBV10-3 to TRBJ2-5, with D unclear. The germline V and J ends were trimmed by 0 bases and 7 bases, with 6 bases remaining between them. Looked up from germline, CDR1 is ENHRY and CDR2 is SYGVKD. This CDR3 spans 12 amino acids. This chain's CDR3 is CAISESSGTQYF. The CDR3 nucleotides read TGTGCCATCAGTGAGTCGTCGGGGACCCAGTACTTC.

The table lists this clone with a count of one. The chain combines TRBV6-2 or TRBV6-3 with TRBJ2-3; TRBD2 is a possible D gene (5 bases). V was pared by 0 bases and J by 1 base, with 8 bases between. Germline V CDR1 and CDR2: MNHEY, SVGEGT. The CDR3 totals 15 residues. Here the CDR3 reads CASSYSRAGTDTQYF. Written as DNA, the CDR3 is TGTGCCAGCAGTTACTCGAGGGCCGGCACAGATACGCAGTATTTT.

This clone occurred once. The chain uses TRBV27 and TRBJ2-1; a weak D match, TRBD2 (5 bases). Trimming removed 5 bases at V and 0 bases at J, with 11 bases between. The CDR3 spans 15 residues. In germline, CDR1 is MNHEY, CDR2 SMNVEV (reference sequence). CDR3 in amino acids: CASSSGTSSYNEQFF. The CDR3, as DNA: TGTGCCAGCAGTAGCGGTACAAGCTCCTACAATGAGCAGTTCTTC.

V and J are TRBV30 and TRBJ2-1, with D maybe TRBD1 (5 bases). Per the germline V gene, CDR1 is GTSNPN and CDR2 is SVGIG (reference sequence). V was trimmed by 1 base and J by 9 bases, leaving 16 bases between them. CDR3 size: 14 residues. In DNA, the CDR3 is TGTGCCTGGAGTGGGCTCACCTCAGGGCCTGAGCAGTTCTTC. Amino acid sequence: CAWSGLTSGPEQFF. Using reference TRBV30 and TRBJ2-1 for the parts outside the CDR3, the full variable domain is SQTIHQWPATLVQPVGSPLSLECTVEGTSNPNLYWYRQAAGRGLQLLFYSVGIGQISSEVPQNLSASRPQDRQFILSSKKLLLSDSGFYLCAWSGLTSGPEQFFGPGTRLTVL.

The genes are TRBV7-9 and TRBJ2-3; 10 bases align to TRBD1. CDR1 SEHNR and CDR2 FQNEAQ come from the germline V gene (reference sequence). With 4 bases clipped from V and 0 bases from J, the junction kept 1 base outside the gene matches. This CDR3 spans 15 amino acids. The CDR3 loop reads CASSSGQGSTDTQYF. DNA for the CDR3: TGTGCCAGCAGCTCGGGACAGGGGAGCACAGATACGCAGTATTTT.

This chain connects TRBV7-2 to TRBJ1-1; 7 bases align to TRBD1. Germline assignment: CDR1 SGHTA and CDR2 FQGNSA. V dropped 5 bases and J dropped 1; count of bases not matched to a gene: 7. The CDR3 sequence is 15 residues long. The DNA of the CDR3 is TGTGCCAGCAGCACCCGGACAGGTTCGAACACTGAAGCTTTCTTT. Translation: CASSTRTGSNTEAFF.

The CDR3 sequence: CASSQDQGARNTEAFF. As DNA, the CDR3 is TGCGCCAGCAGCCAAGATCAGGGGGCGCGTAACACTGAAGCTTTCTTT. This sequence joins TRBV4-1 and TRBJ1-1; 8 bases are a match to TRBD1. This CDR3 has 16 residues. Germline lookup yields CDR1 MGHRA and CDR2 YSYEKL. V shed 0 bases, J shed 2 bases, and the junction held 5 bases outside the gene matches.

The chain has TRBV11-2 and TRBJ1-2, with D hard to call. The CDR3 consists of 17 residues. Per the germline V gene, CDR1 is SGHAT and CDR2 is FQNNGV. V lost 5 bases, J lost 8 bases, and 27 bases lay in between. CDR3 sequence reads: CASSLGSKVSKEGGYTF. The CDR3, as DNA: TGTGCCAGCAGCCTGGGCTCGAAGGTGTCAAAAGAGGGCGGCTACACCTTC.

V and J are TRBV7-9 and TRBJ1-1; D may be TRBD1 (5 bases). There are 12 residues in the CDR3. Deletions cut 6 bases from V and 7 bases from J, with 12 bases between. Germline-derived CDR1 and CDR2 are SEHNR and FQNEAQ (reference sequence). In DNA, the CDR3 is TGTGCCAGCAGTCCGCAGGGTATTGAAGCTTTCTTT. It is translated as CASSPQGIEAFF.

This chain links TRBV18 with TRBJ1-1; possibly TRBD1 for D (6 bases). The germline V gene has CDR1 KGHSH and CDR2 LQKENI. This CDR3 region has 18 residues. V shed 0 bases and J shed 3 bases, with 20 bases lying between them. CDR3 DNA sequence: TGTGCCAGCTCACCACCACGGGGCAGGGGCCCGGGGTACACTGAAGCTTTCTTT. Translated: CASSPPRGRGPGYTEAFF. Drawing the rest from reference TRBV18 and TRBJ1-1, the complete variable domain is NAGVMQNPRHLVRRRGQEARLRCSPMKGHSHVYWYRQLPEEGLKFMVYLQKENIIDESGMPKERFSAEFPKEGPSILRIQQVVRGDSAAYFCASSPPRGRGPGYTEAFFGQGTRLTVV.

On this clone itself: This sample includes further DNA sequences coding for the same CDR3. This chain connects TRBV5-5 to TRBJ2-3; 12 positions match TRBD2. CDR3 length equals 15 residues. The V segment lost 4 bases and the J segment 6 bases; nucleotides outside the gene matches: 6. Germline V gene sequence: CDR1 SGHKS, CDR2 YYEKEE (reference sequence). For the CDR3, the DNA is TGTGCCAGCAGCCCACTAGCGGGGGGTGCGGATACGCAGTATTTT. This translates into CASSPLAGGADTQYF.

This clone occurred once. The rearrangement uses TRBV4-2 and TRBJ2-1, with 9 bases aligning to TRBD1. The CDR3 totals 15 residues. Germline V lookup: CDR1 LGHNA, CDR2 YNFKEQ. V dropped 0 bases and J dropped 8; count of bases not matched to a gene: 5. The CDR3, as DNA: TGTGCCAGCAGCCAAGAGCACAGGGGGCCCTATGAGCAGTTCTTC. Encoded protein: CASSQEHRGPYEQFF.